This TCR beta chain was obtained from a study of blood T cell repertoires in COVID-19. About the study: Samples taken during acute and convalescent COVID-19 were collected in the United States, Italy and Spain.

Unmatched junction bases numbered 6, after V lost 1 base and J lost 1 base. In germline, CDR1 is SGHTA, CDR2 FQGTGA. The CDR3 is 16 residues long. Libraries were prepared by immunoSEQ multiplex PCR; TCRdb keeps only in-frame clonotypes and omits some of them. The top ten clones hold 1.4% to 1.5% of a sample with 350,000 to 500,000 clones, around nine tenths of them seen once. This chain connects TRBV7-3 to TRBJ2-5, with TRBD1 matching 7 bases. Material for sequencing was PBMCs or T cells enriched from blood (not recorded which). The receptor's source is a woman aged 18 to 35 who had been exposed to COVID-19. For the CDR3, the DNA is TGTGCCAGCAGCTTAATGACCGGACAGGCCCAAGAGACCCAGTACTTC. It translates to CASSLMTGQAQETQYF.